This T cell receptor (beta chain) came from a study of shared clonotypes between healthy human individuals (dated by TCRdb to 2018 to 2020). Notes on the research overall: The cohort included a few men and two women between 18 and 49 years of age. Per donor, leukapheresis produced somewhere between about 0.9 and 10 billion PBMCs. Libraries were prepared and TCR repertoires were sequenced by different laboratories using diverse techniques, in order to increase sequencing depth and limit assay-specific biases. The study deeply sequenced blood TCR repertoires of five healthy adults to estimate repertoire size and the extent of clonotype sharing between individuals. Per donor, three plates each were used for CD4 naive and CD4 memory, two for CD8 naive, and one for CD8 memory.

Sequences MNHEY (CDR1) and SVGAGI (CDR2) are obtained from the germline V gene. Clipping removes 0 bases from V and 3 bases from J, with 2 as the unmatched junction base count. Taken from cysteine to phenylalanine, the CDR3 has 16 residues. This entry keeps only the CDR3 DNA: 48 bases, framed from base 1. Using the deep immunoSEQ assay, TCR CDR3 regions were amplified from genomic DNA by multiplex PCR. Extracted genomic DNA from each cell subset was distributed evenly across all wells of several immunoSEQ 96-well plates, and each plate was treated as a replicate. For sorted subsets, approximately 210 ng of genomic DNA, equivalent to some 30,000 T cell genomes, went into each replicate PCR. Purified libraries were measured with a Qubit 3.0 fluorometer, size-checked on a Bioanalyzer 2100, and measured again with the KAPA Library Quantification kit. Every immunoSEQ 96-well plate was sequenced on a separate single-read 150-cycle Illumina NextSeq 550 flow cell. In the authors' own workflow: Because the immunoSEQ output included only junctional sequences and no quality scores, the filtering could not be the same as the filtering used for full-length reads. Sequences were annotated with PyIR, a Python wrapper for IgBLAST v1.9, and V/J genes and CDR3 were assigned using IMGT germline references. Reads with weak V/J assignments (E-value above 1e-6), missing CDR3, stop codons, out-of-frame junctions, or ambiguous translated residues were removed. V3J clonotypes were defined by identical inferred V gene, J gene, and CDR3 amino acid sequence. Percentage overlap between repertoires was calculated by dividing the number of shared unique clonotypes by the size of the smaller repertoire. Repertoire richness was assessed with RTK rarefaction, the Chao1 estimator, and Recon v2.1 estimates of unobserved clonotypes. OLGA was used to compute generation probabilities for all TCRbeta clonotypes that the gDNA method yielded from a handful of donors. This immuneACCESS table, as held by TCRdb, lists in-frame sequences with V and J called but not all clones. Of the missing ones, under half trace to an unresolved V gene in checked studies; the others have no known cause. From that table come the V and J calls and clone size; the DNA was used to work out D and trimming. For this sample the table gives around 2.5 million clones, of which approximately 93% were detected only once. The ten largest clones add up to about 0.38% of the sample.

This clone was counted once. Its antigen remains unidentified. Nothing much larger sits one base from this clone, and base qualities are not available. Results the study describes overall, beyond this receptor: Pairwise subsampling indicated that sequencing depth was expected to affect the degree of clonotype sharing among donors. Because the study included a small number of donors, the genetic and exposure-history diversity represented was limited. Larger estimated clonotype richness was generally found for naive subsets than for memory subsets. Clonotypes shared by all four sorted-subset donors showed higher generation probabilities than non-shared clonotypes. Sharing across a few donors was observed for approximately 5% of naive CD4, under 4% of naive CD8, about 2.5% of memory CD4, and around 0.4% of memory CD8 clonotypes. Rarefaction of sorted-subset datasets indicated incomplete sequencing despite the large sequencing depth. Only blood was sampled, and tissue TCR repertoires likely differ from those in blood.

Healthy HIV-negative adults with no recently reported acute infections or vaccinations were included as donors. All donors were Caucasian adults living in Nashville, Tennessee, USA. Magnetic negative selection was used to enrich CD4+ T cells, after which naive cells were positively selected on CD45RA and the negative fraction became the memory subset. Blood was obtained by leukapheresis, after which PBMCs were separated by Ficoll-Histopaque density gradient centrifugation and cryopreserved in liquid nitrogen vapor phase. Analytical flow cytometry was used to check the purity and quantity of every magnetically sorted T cell population. Genomic DNA was isolated from every sorted fraction and measured by UV absorbance on a Nanodrop 2000c.

Sequenced sample: naive CD4+ T cells from PBMCs. This specimen's cell subset or site label, interpreted: CD45RA+ positively selected. This TCR derives from a man in his late teens or twenties in good health. Some clones in this sample may be carry-over from other donors' samples. The V and J genes are TRBV6-5 and TRBJ2-1; 10 bases in the junction line up with TRBD2. The CDR3 region has the sequence CASSYSWTSGYNEQFF. The sequence in DNA is TGTGCCAGCAGTTACTCGTGGACTAGCGGCTACAATGAGCAGTTCTTC.